A single sample gave rise to the 7 T cell receptor beta chains below, sequenced in a study of T cell responses to AZD1222 COVID-19 vaccine. Assay: immunoSEQ multiplex PCR; the TCRdb copy retains only in-frame clones and omits some. The sample has roughly 100,000 clones, more than 70% seen once. The source was peripheral blood, collected 28 days after the second AZD1222 dose. Receptors were obtained from an adult who received the AZD1222 COVID-19 vaccine.

The rearrangement uses TRBV12-3 or TRBV12-4 and TRBJ2-5, with D perhaps TRBD1 (5 bases). Trimming shortened V by 7 bases and J by 3 bases, and 12 bases separated the two germline ends. CDR3 length: 13 amino acids. The CDR3 spells CASTWGSEETQYF. CDR3 nucleotide sequence: TGTGCCAGCACCTGGGGCTCCGAAGAGACCCAGTACTTC.

The chain joins TRBV6-5 to TRBJ1-5, with 12 bases aligning to TRBD1. The CDR3 runs 15 residues. Looked up from germline, CDR1 is MNHEY and CDR2 is SVGAGI. V lost 6 bases, J lost 9 bases, and 9 bases stayed unmatched. The DNA of the CDR3 is TGTGCCAGCAGATCCGGGACAGGGGGCCAGTGGCCCCAGCATTTT. This encodes CASRSGTGGQWPQHF.

The CDR3 protein is CASSLKGRPEQPQHF. CDR3 nucleotide sequence: TGTGCCAGCAGCTTGAAGGGGAGGCCGGAACAGCCCCAGCATTTT. J is TRBJ1-5 and V is TRBV5-6, with D possibly TRBD1 on 5 matching bases. The length of the CDR3 is 15 residues. Germline-derived CDR1 and CDR2 are SGHDT and YYEEEE. Deletions cut 1 base from V and 7 bases from J, with 15 bases between.

This chain joins TRBV2 and TRBJ1-1; a weak D match, TRBD1 (5 bases). The ends were cut back, 7 bases at V and 9 bases at J, with 12 bases in the middle. The CDR3 loop spans 11 amino acids. The germline CDR1 and CDR2 sequences are SNHLY and FYNNEI. The CDR3 protein is CASIRDGKAFF. The DNA for the CDR3 is TGTGCCAGCATTCGGGACGGGAAAGCTTTCTTT.

The V gene is TRBV3-1 (or the pseudogene TRBV3-2), the J gene TRBJ2-6, with TRBD1 matching over 8 bases. Germline V lookup: CDR1 LGHDT, CDR2 YNNKEL (reference sequence). The junction had 2 bases not matched to a gene; V was cut back by 3 bases and J by 4 bases. The CDR3 is 15 residues long. This CDR3 is CASSHRGQGANVLTF. Written as DNA, the CDR3 is TGTGCCAGCAGCCACAGGGGGCAAGGGGCCAACGTCCTGACTTTC.

The genes are TRBV5-6 and TRBJ1-5; 9 bases are shared with TRBD1. This CDR3 has 16 residues. Per the germline V gene, CDR1 is SGHDT and CDR2 is YYEEEE. V shed 2 bases and J 7 bases; nucleotides not matched to a gene: 10. The CDR3 loop reads CASSFYSGQGLQPQHF. The CDR3 coding sequence is TGTGCCAGCAGCTTCTACTCGGGACAGGGACTGCAGCCCCAGCATTTT.

This chain links TRBV6-5 with TRBJ1-1, with TRBD1 as a possible D gene (5 bases). Between the trimmed V and J ends, which lost 2 bases and 4 bases, there was a span of 17 bases. The CDR3 extends over 16 amino acids. Germline CDR1 reads MNHEY; CDR2 reads SVGAGI. This CDR3 reads CASSYDSSVRGTEAFF. The CDR3 DNA sequence: TGTGCCAGCAGTTACGACAGTTCTGTCCGGGGCACTGAAGCTTTCTTT.